Below, 26 T cell receptor beta chains from the same sample are listed, as sequenced in a study of blood T cell repertoires in COVID-19. Data came from immunoSEQ multiplex PCR; TCRdb stores just in-frame clones and leaves some out. The sample has 250,000 to 350,000 clones, approximately 90% seen once. Source material: peripheral blood. Receptors originate from a woman between 45 and 65 years old with COVID-19, enrolled during active disease.

This chain links TRBV18 with TRBJ1-4; the D gene is possibly TRBD1 (6 bases). The germline V and J ends were trimmed by 5 bases and 2 bases, with 12 bases remaining between them. This CDR3 comprises 15 residues. The germline gives CDR1 KGHSH, CDR2 LQKENI. CDR3 amino acids: CASSTLGQTNEKLFF. CDR3 in DNA: TGTGCCAGCTCAACCCTAGGACAGACTAATGAAAAACTGTTTTTT. Looking up the rest from reference TRBV18 and TRBJ1-4 gives the full variable domain: NAGVMQNPRHLVRRRGQEARLRCSPMKGHSHVYWYRQLPEEGLKFMVYLQKENIIDESGMPKERFSAEFPKEGPSILRIQQVVRGDSAAYFCASSTLGQTNEKLFFGSGTQLSVL.

The chain employs TRBV6-5 and TRBJ1-6, with TRBD1 matching 7 bases. J lost 7 bases, V lost 10 bases, and 13 bases had no gene match. The CDR3 covers 15 residues. Germline-derived CDR1 and CDR2 are MNHEY and SVGAGI. The CDR3 nucleotides read TGTGCCACCTACCCGGCGACAGGGAACAATTCACCCCTCCACTTT. It encodes CATYPATGNNSPLHF.

The V and J genes are TRBV27 and TRBJ1-5; weak D call: TRBD1 (5 bases). Germline values: CDR1 MNHEY, CDR2 SMNVEV (reference sequence). The CDR3 runs 15 residues. V was trimmed by 5 bases and J by 5 bases, leaving 16 bases between them. The CDR3 DNA sequence: TGTGCCAGCAGTATTGGTGGGGCCGAGGATCAGCCCCAGCATTTT. It is translated as CASSIGGAEDQPQHF.

The V call is TRBV3-1 (or the pseudogene TRBV3-2), the J call TRBJ2-7, with 9 nucleotides matching TRBD2. The CDR3 extends over 16 amino acids. V shed 3 bases, J shed 0 bases, and the junction held 6 bases outside the gene matches. Per germline, CDR1 LGHDT and CDR2 YNNKEL (reference sequence). CDR3 bases: TGTGCCAGCAGCCATTCTCCAGCGGGAGGCTCCTACGAGCAGTACTTC. This codes for CASSHSPAGGSYEQYF.

Note on this clone: This same CDR3 is encoded by further DNA sequences in the sample. CDR3 protein: CASSQDRSNQPQHF. The DNA of the CDR3 is TGCGCCAGCAGCCAAGACAGGAGCAATCAGCCCCAGCATTTT. The V gene is TRBV4-3, the J gene TRBJ1-5, with D unresolved. The germline gives CDR1 LGHNA, CDR2 YSLEER. The CDR3 runs to 14 residues. The V and J ends lost 0 bases and 1 base respectively, with 4 bases between them.

The rearrangement links TRBV9 to TRBJ2-7; TRBD1 aligns across 12 bases. There are 14 residues in the CDR3. Trimming took 3 bases from V and 7 from J; bases not matched to a gene: 5. The germline V gene has CDR1 SGDLS and CDR2 YYNGEE. CDR3 in DNA: TGTGCCAGCAGCGGAGGGACAGGGGGCTTTGAGCAGTACTTC. Protein: CASSGGTGGFEQYF. The complete variable domain, with remaining parts taken from reference TRBV9 and TRBJ2-7, reads DSGVTQTPKHLITATGQRVTLRCSPRSGDLSVYWYQQSLDQGLQFLIQYYNGEERAKGNILERFSAQQFPDLHSELNLSSLELGDSALYFCASSGGTGGFEQYFGPGTRLTVT.

V gene TRBV5-6 combines with J gene TRBJ2-1; 9 nucleotides match TRBD2. Germline-derived CDR1 and CDR2 are SGHDT and YYEEEE. The CDR3 totals 15 residues. The V segment lost 5 bases and the J segment 0 bases; nucleotides outside the gene matches: 3. The CDR3 loop is CASSLLAGSYNEQFF. The CDR3 coding sequence is TGTGCCAGCAGTTTACTAGCGGGCTCCTACAATGAGCAGTTCTTC. The whole variable domain, filled in from reference TRBV5-6 and TRBJ2-1, reads DAGVTQSPTHLIKTRGQQVTLRCSPKSGHDTVSWYQQALGQGPQFIFQYYEEEERQRGNFPDRFSGHQFPNYSSELNVNALLLGDSALYLCASSLLAGSYNEQFFGPGTRLTVL.

This clone has only a few counts. This rearrangement joins TRBV12-3 or TRBV12-4 to TRBJ2-2, with 8 bases lining up with TRBD2. With V trimmed by 7 bases and J by 7 bases, 5 bases remained unmatched. The CDR3 sequence is 13 residues long. Written as DNA, the CDR3 is TGTGCCAGCAATAGCGGGGAAAACGGGGAGCTGTTTTTT. Its protein product is CASNSGENGELFF.

The chain employs TRBV5-1 and TRBJ2-1, with D maybe TRBD1 (5 bases). Germline CDR1 SGHRS, CDR2 YFSETQ. This CDR3 is built from 14 residues. The V end was cut by 1 base, the J end by 5 bases, with 10 bases between. The DNA of the CDR3 is TGCGCCAGCAGCTTGTTAGGGGAACACAATGAGCAGTTCTTC. This sequence encodes CASSLLGEHNEQFF. Full variable domain (missing parts from reference TRBV5-1 and TRBJ2-1): KAGVTQTPRYLIKTRGQQVTLSCSPISGHRSVSWYQQTPGQGLQFLFEYFSETQRNKGNFPGRFSGRQFSNSRSEMNVSTLELGDSALYLCASSLLGEHNEQFFGPGTRLTVL.

The rearrangement joins TRBV4-3 to TRBJ2-7, with D perhaps matching TRBD2 (6 bases). CDR3 length: 18 amino acids. In germline, CDR1 is LGHNA, CDR2 YSLEER. Trimming left V 0 bases short and J 3 bases short, with 21 bases between. The CDR3, as DNA: TGCGCCAGCAGCCAAGAGTCGGCATCCTGGGGGGTAGGCTACGAGCAGTACTTC. Encoded protein: CASSQESASWGVGYEQYF.

This chain uses TRBV5-4 with TRBJ1-1, with a weak D call TRBD1 (6 bases). The V gene lost 0 bases and the J gene lost 5 bases, with 11 bases spanning the gap. CDR1 is SGHNT, CDR2 YYREEE, per germline (reference sequence). CDR3 length: 14 residues. The DNA for the CDR3 is TGTGCCAGCAGCTTGGCAGGGGTTTGGACTGAAGCTTTCTTT. Translation gives CASSLAGVWTEAFF.

The chain recombines TRBV20-1 with TRBJ2-5, with a tentative D call TRBD2 (5 bases). Germline V gene lookup returns CDR1 DFQATT and CDR2 SNEGSKA (reference sequence). The CDR3 totals 11 residues. Trimming cost V 6 bases and J 5 bases, with 10 bases left between them. Written as DNA, the CDR3 is TGCAGTGCCTGGCGAGGGGAGACCCAGTACTTC. Translated: CSAWRGETQYF.

Turning to this clone: Other nucleotide sequences from this sample produce the same CDR3. The gene calls are TRBV29-1 and TRBJ2-7; 10 bases are shared with TRBD1. V lost 6 bases, J lost 4 bases, and 6 bases stayed unmatched. Germline V gene sequence: CDR1 SQVTM, CDR2 ANQGSEA. The length of the CDR3 is 13 residues. In DNA form, the CDR3 reads TGCAGCGTCGGGGACAGGGGCGGGTACGAGCAGTACTTC. It codes for CSVGDRGGYEQYF.

This chain connects TRBV24-1 to TRBJ2-2; 9 nucleotides agree with TRBD1. Germline trimming cut 6 bases from V and 5 bases from J; bases unmatched to any gene: 3. The CDR3 contains 14 residues. Germline V CDR1 and CDR2: KGHDR, SFDVKD. Here the CDR3 reads CATSRTGVTGELFF. The CDR3 region has the DNA TGTGCCACCAGTCGGACAGGGGTGACCGGGGAGCTGTTTTTT.

This clone is a singleton in its sample. The chain links TRBV5-4 to TRBJ2-7; TRBD2 matches 11 bases. This CDR3 comprises 15 residues. With V trimmed by 4 bases and J by 3 bases, 6 bases remained unmatched. Per the germline V gene, CDR1 is SGHNT and CDR2 is YYREEE (reference sequence). The CDR3 nucleotides read TGTGCCAGCAGCATCCGACTAGCGGGGTACTACGAGCAGTACTTC. Translating it yields CASSIRLAGYYEQYF.

V gene TRBV2 combines with J gene TRBJ1-3; 8 bases are a match to TRBD1. CDR3 length: 15 residues. The germline V gene has CDR1 SNHLY and CDR2 FYNNEI. Losses at the gene ends were 6 bases for V and 3 bases for J; bases not matched to a gene: 7. The CDR3 sequence is CASSPQGASGNTIYF. The CDR3 DNA is TGTGCCAGCAGCCCTCAGGGGGCGAGTGGAAACACCATATATTTT.

The chain carries TRBV15 and TRBJ2-3; 11 bases agree with TRBD1. The V segment lost 0 bases and the J segment 4 bases; nucleotides outside the gene matches: 6. The CDR3 is 17 residues long. Germline V CDR1 and CDR2: LNHNV, YYDKDF (reference sequence). The CDR3 loop is CATSRDGTGGVPDTQYF. As DNA, the CDR3 is TGTGCCACCAGCAGAGATGGGACAGGGGGAGTCCCAGATACGCAGTATTTT. Together with reference TRBV15 and TRBJ2-3, the CDR3 gives the full variable domain: DAMVIQNPRYQVTQFGKPVTLSCSQTLNHNVMYWYQQKSSQAPKLLFHYYDKDFNNEADTPDNFQSRRPNTSFCFLDIRSPGLGDTAMYLCATSRDGTGGVPDTQYFGPGTRLTVL.

This chain uses TRBV30 with TRBJ2-4; D call uncertain. The CDR3 covers 13 residues. Germline CDR1 is GTSNPN and CDR2 is SVGIG (reference sequence). Trimming took 3 bases from V and 6 from J, leaving 12 bases between them. The CDR3 DNA follows: TGTGCCTGGAGCAAGAGTTTACGAAACATTCAGTACTTC. Translating it yields CAWSKSLRNIQYF. Supplemented by reference TRBV30 and TRBJ2-4, the full variable domain reads SQTIHQWPATLVQPVGSPLSLECTVEGTSNPNLYWYRQAAGRGLQLLFYSVGIGQISSEVPQNLSASRPQDRQFILSSKKLLLSDSGFYLCAWSKSLRNIQYFGAGTRLSVL.

The chain carries TRBV27 and TRBJ1-1; tentatively, D is TRBD1 (5 bases). V lost 6 bases, J lost 8 bases, and 13 bases lay in between. CDR1 is MNHEY and CDR2 is SMNVEV in the germline V gene (reference sequence). The length of the CDR3 is 12 residues. CDR3 sequence: CASSRTSGEAFF. CDR3 DNA sequence: TGTGCCAGCAGCAGGACAAGTGGGGAAGCTTTCTTT.

The rearrangement links TRBV5-1 to TRBJ2-1, with 8 nucleotides matching TRBD2. The J segment lost 7 bases and the V segment lost 5 bases, leaving 8 bases of the junction unmatched. Germline V gives CDR1 SGHRS, CDR2 YFSETQ. The CDR3 spans 14 residues. The CDR3 region is CASRTGGESNEQFF. The CDR3 DNA follows: TGCGCCAGCAGGACGGGAGGGGAAAGTAATGAGCAGTTCTTC.

The chain couples TRBV15 to TRBJ1-5; a possible D gene is TRBD1 (6 bases). This CDR3 contains 16 residues. CDR1 LNHNV and CDR2 YYDKDF come from the germline V gene (reference sequence). The V and J ends lost 1 base and 0 bases respectively, with 10 bases between them. CDR3 in DNA: TGTGCCACCAGCAGAGCCAGGGACAATAGCAATCAGCCCCAGCATTTT. It codes for CATSRARDNSNQPQHF. The full variable domain, in which reference TRBV15 and TRBJ1-5 provide the parts outside the CDR3, is DAMVIQNPRYQVTQFGKPVTLSCSQTLNHNVMYWYQQKSSQAPKLLFHYYDKDFNNEADTPDNFQSRRPNTSFCFLDIRSPGLGDTAMYLCATSRARDNSNQPQHFGDGTRLSIL.

V usage is TRBV3-1 (or the pseudogene TRBV3-2) and J usage is TRBJ2-3, with D possibly being TRBD1 (6 bases). The V gene lost 3 bases and the J gene lost 6 bases, with 7 bases spanning the gap. The V gene's germline CDR1 is LGHDT and CDR2 YNNKEL (reference sequence). The CDR3 runs 12 residues. CDR3 DNA: TGTGCCAGCAGCCAGGGGGCGGATACGCAGTATTTT. Its protein is CASSQGADTQYF.

A few counts support this clone. V usage is TRBV18 and J usage is TRBJ2-3; 7 bases match TRBD2. Germline CDR1 reads KGHSH; CDR2 reads LQKENI. V lost 4 bases to trimming and J lost 3 bases; unmatched junction nucleotides: 7. The length of the CDR3 is 15 residues. The CDR3 region has the DNA TGTGCCAGCTCACAAAATCCTAGCGGAACAGATACGCAGTATTTT. Residues: CASSQNPSGTDTQYF.

V and J are TRBV7-7 and TRBJ2-1; 11 nucleotides match TRBD2. The junction had 6 bases not matched to a gene; V was cut back by 1 base and J by 1 base. Germline V gene lookup returns CDR1 SSHAT and CDR2 FNYEAQ (reference sequence). This CDR3 spans 18 amino acids. CDR3 nucleotide sequence: TGTGCCAGCAGCTTAGAGGCTAGCGGGAGGCCTTCCTACAATGAGCAGTTCTTC. This encodes CASSLEASGRPSYNEQFF. Combining the CDR3 with reference TRBV7-7 and TRBJ2-1 gives the whole variable domain GAGVSQSPRYKVTKRGQDVTLRCDPISSHATLYWYQQALGQGPEFLTYFNYEAQPDKSGLPSDRFSAERPEGSISTLTIQRTEQRDSAMYRCASSLEASGRPSYNEQFFGPGTRLTVL.

This clone was counted once. The CDR3 nucleotides read TGTGCCAGCAGCAAACCGGGACAGCACACTGAAGCTTTCTTT. Its protein product is CASSKPGQHTEAFF. The rearrangement uses TRBV21-1 and TRBJ1-1; the table gives TRBD1 as D, unverified against the DNA. TRBV21-1 is a recognized pseudogene. This CDR3 spans 14 amino acids.

The V call is TRBV6-2 or TRBV6-3, the J call TRBJ2-2, with D possibly TRBD2 on 6 matching bases. V was trimmed by 4 bases and J by 6 bases, leaving 15 bases between them. Germline V CDR1 and CDR2: MNHEY, SVGEGT. The CDR3 consists of 15 residues. CDR3 DNA sequence: TGTGCCAGCAGTTCCGGGAGTGTTTATGCCGGGGAGCTGTTTTTT. Translated: CASSSGSVYAGELFF.